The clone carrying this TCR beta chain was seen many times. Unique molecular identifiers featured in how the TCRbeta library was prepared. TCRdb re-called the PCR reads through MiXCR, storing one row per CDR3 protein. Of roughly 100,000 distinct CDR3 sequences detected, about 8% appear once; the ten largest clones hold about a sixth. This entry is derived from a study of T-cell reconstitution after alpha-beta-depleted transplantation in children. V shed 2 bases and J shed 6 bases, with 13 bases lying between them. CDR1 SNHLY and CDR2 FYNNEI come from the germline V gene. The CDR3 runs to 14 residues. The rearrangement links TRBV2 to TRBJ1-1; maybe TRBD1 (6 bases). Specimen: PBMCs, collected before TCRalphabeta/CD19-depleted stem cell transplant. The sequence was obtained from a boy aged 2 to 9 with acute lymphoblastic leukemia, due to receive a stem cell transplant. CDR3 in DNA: TGTGCCAGCAGTGAACAAATGTCAGGGGCTGAAGCTTTCTTT. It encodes CASSEQMSGAEAFF.